These 15 T cell receptor beta chains originate from one sample sequenced in a study of cytomegalovirus exposure and HLA in healthy donors (dated by TCRdb to about 2017). The library was generated by the immunoSEQ multiplex PCR assay. A mixture of 60 forward primers for TCR Vbeta segments and 13 reverse primers for TCR Jbeta segments was used in the multiplex PCR. TCRdb provides this immuneACCESS table in a form limited to in-frame rearrangements. Some clones are lacking; in checked studies, under half of them reflect an unresolved V gene, and why the rest are absent is not known. The sample records around 78,000 clones, roughly 80% of which are singletons. The top ten hold under 1.2% of the sample. Sample: PBMCs. The receptors here all came from a male donor in good health and CMV-seronegative.

This clone was seen a few times. The V call is TRBV5-6, the J call TRBJ1-4, with 7 bases identical to TRBD1. With V trimmed by 5 bases and J by 8 bases, 12 bases remained unmatched. CDR3 size: 15 residues. CDR1 and CDR2 (germline): SGHDT, YYEEEE. CDR3 sequence (DNA): TGTGCCAGCAGACGTACAGGGGACGTATACGAAAAACTGTTTTTT. The encoded protein is CASRRTGDVYEKLFF.

The chain uses TRBV7-9 and TRBJ2-7; TRBD1 aligns across 9 bases. Germline trimming cut 5 bases from V and 4 bases from J; bases unmatched to any gene: 3. CDR3 length equals 13 residues. Germline CDR1 and CDR2: SEHNR and FQNEAQ (reference sequence). The DNA of the CDR3 is TGTGCCAGCAGCCGGGACAGGGCATACGAGCAGTACTTC. Its translation: CASSRDRAYEQYF.

This chain uses TRBV28 with TRBJ1-2; D might be TRBD1 (5 bases). CDR3 size: 12 residues. Trimming shortened V by 6 bases and J by 2 bases, and 7 bases separated the two germline ends. Germline CDR1 reads MDHEN; CDR2 reads SYDVKM. This CDR3 reads CASRRQNYGYTF. CDR3 sequence (DNA): TGTGCCAGCAGACGACAGAACTATGGCTACACCTTC.

J is TRBJ1-2 and V is TRBV20-1; D is undetermined. Germline CDR1 is DFQATT and CDR2 is SNEGSKA (reference sequence). The CDR3 sequence is 10 residues long. Trimming left V 6 bases short and J 8 bases short, with 10 bases between. CDR3 region: CSASREGYTF. The CDR3 DNA reads TGCAGTGCCTCCCGAGAAGGCTACACCTTC.

The rearrangement joins TRBV5-1 to TRBJ2-5; 9 bases match TRBD1. Germline-derived CDR1 and CDR2 are SGHRS and YFSETQ. CDR3 size: 14 residues. V was pared by 2 bases and J by 5 bases, with 4 bases of the junction left unmatched. The DNA of the CDR3 is TGCGCCAGCAGCTTACAGGGGGCACGGGAGACCCAGTACTTC. It encodes CASSLQGARETQYF. Full variable domain (rest looked up from reference TRBV5-1 and TRBJ2-5): KAGVTQTPRYLIKTRGQQVTLSCSPISGHRSVSWYQQTPGQGLQFLFEYFSETQRNKGNFPGRFSGRQFSNSRSEMNVSTLELGDSALYLCASSLQGARETQYFGPGTRLLVL.

This chain connects TRBV5-5 to TRBJ2-2; TRBD1 matches 8 bases. Germline values: CDR1 SGHKS, CDR2 YYEKEE (reference sequence). J was trimmed by 4 bases and V by 4 bases; bases with no gene match: 6. The CDR3 contains 15 residues. CDR3: CASSSDRGSTGELFF. The CDR3 DNA sequence: TGTGCCAGCAGCAGCGACAGGGGAAGCACCGGGGAGCTGTTTTTT.

Note on this clone: Other DNA sequences in the same sample also yield this CDR3. The chain has TRBV5-1 and TRBJ1-5; D is ambiguous. The CDR3 is 14 residues long. V lost 4 bases to trimming and J lost 5 bases, with 13 bases between them. Germline values: CDR1 SGHRS, CDR2 YFSETQ. CDR3 DNA sequence: TGCGCCAGCAGCGCCCACGAGGGAGATCAGCCCCAGCATTTT. This sequence encodes CASSAHEGDQPQHF. The full variable domain, with the rest looked up from reference TRBV5-1 and TRBJ1-5, is KAGVTQTPRYLIKTRGQQVTLSCSPISGHRSVSWYQQTPGQGLQFLFEYFSETQRNKGNFPGRFSGRQFSNSRSEMNVSTLELGDSALYLCASSAHEGDQPQHFGDGTRLSIL.

The chain carries TRBV20-1 and TRBJ2-5, with D tentatively TRBD1 (5 bases). With the DNA end fitting TRBJ2-7 better, the J assignment may be wrong. In germline, CDR1 is DFQATT, CDR2 SNEGSKA (reference sequence). This CDR3 has 11 amino acids. Here the CDR3 reads CSASWGGEQYF. CDR3 nucleotides: TGCAGTGCTAGTTGGGGCGGCGAGCAGTACTTC.

The chain uses TRBV7-2 and TRBJ2-7; no clear D. Germline CDR1 SGHTA, CDR2 FQGNSA. The V end was cut by 1 base, the J end by 3 bases, with 10 bases between. The CDR3 loop spans 14 amino acids. CDR3 region: CASSLDHSFYEQYF. Written as DNA, the CDR3 is TGTGCCAGCAGCTTAGATCACAGCTTCTACGAGCAGTACTTC.

The chain uses TRBV9 and TRBJ2-7, with a tentative D call TRBD1 (8 bases). The CDR3 runs to 15 residues. Germline loops: CDR1 SGDLS, CDR2 YYNGEE. Trimming took 4 bases from V and 1 from J, leaving 15 bases between them. The CDR3 loop reads CASSPGQGLSYEQYF. Here the CDR3 DNA reads TGTGCCAGCAGCCCTGGACAGGGACTATCCTACGAGCAGTACTTC.

The chain uses TRBV2 and TRBJ1-1, with 7 bases aligning to TRBD1. V dropped 7 bases and J dropped 1; count of bases not matched to a gene: 9. Germline V gene data show CDR1 as SNHLY and CDR2 as FYNNEI. This CDR3 has 15 amino acids. The CDR3 coding sequence is TGTGCCAGCATCCGACAGGGCCCTGGGAACACTGAAGCTTTCTTT. Translation gives CASIRQGPGNTEAFF.

Concerning this clone: At one of its ends the junction is not consistent with the germline gene, which may arise from a read error. The chain recombines TRBV7-8 with TRBJ1-5; the D gene is possibly TRBD1 (5 bases). This CDR3 has 15 residues. Germline-derived CDR1 and CDR2 are SGHVS and FQNEAQ. The DNA for the CDR3 is TGTGCCAGCAGCCGGGGGGGAGGAAGGGAGCAGCCCCAGAATTTT. This encodes CASSRGGGREQPQNF.

This rearrangement joins TRBV7-9 to TRBJ2-7; 9 bases are shared with TRBD1. Losses at the gene ends were 5 bases for V and 3 bases for J; bases not matched to a gene: 2. Germline CDR1 is SEHNR and CDR2 is FQNEAQ (reference sequence). This CDR3 comprises 13 residues. For the CDR3, the DNA is TGTGCCAGCAGCCGGACAGGGGACTACGAGCAGTACTTC. Its translation: CASSRTGDYEQYF.

The rearrangement uses TRBV27 and TRBJ2-1, with TRBD2 matching over 7 bases. Germline V gives CDR1 MNHEY, CDR2 SMNVEV (reference sequence). V shed 7 bases and J 7 bases; nucleotides not matched to a gene: 10. The CDR3 consists of 14 residues. CDR3 DNA sequence: TGTGCCAGCATGGTCGGCGGGAGTGGAAATGAGCAGTTCTTC. Translating gives CASMVGGSGNEQFF.

CDR3 region: CASSPRLAGDTDTQYF. Here the CDR3 DNA reads TGCGCCAGCAGCCCCAGACTAGCGGGAGACACAGATACGCAGTATTTT. The chain links TRBV5-1 to TRBJ2-3; 12 bases are a match to TRBD2. The germline CDR1 and CDR2 sequences are SGHRS and YFSETQ. J lost 2 bases, V lost 4 bases, and 5 bases had no gene match. The CDR3 contains 16 residues.